Listed below are T cell receptor beta chains from one sample, sequenced in a study of blood T cells in healthy people across ages. A single record per CDR3 protein comes from TCRdb applying MiXCR to the 5' RACE reads. Among 1.2 million to 1.5 million distinct CDR3 sequences, around 55% were seen once, and the ten largest hold over 5.5%. Material: blood. These receptors all stem from a man aged 18 to 29 in good health. The CDR3 runs from the conserved cysteine through the conserved F or W. Fields, in order: clone size, J gene, V gene, D gene, CDR3 protein, CDR3 DNA. D genes are given only for firm matches. Clone size is shown for a subset of rows, as once, few, many or a class of expanded clone.

abundance: -
j_gene: TRBJ2-3
v_gene: TRBV11-2
d_gene: -
CDR3aa: CAGSQGGKSTDTQYF
CDR3nt: TGTGCCGGCAGCCAAGGAGGCAAAAGCACAGATACGCAGTATTTT

abundance: -
j_gene: TRBJ2-5
v_gene: TRBV7-9
d_gene: TRBD2
CDR3aa: CASSLGGLAGGRGETQYF
CDR3nt: TGTGCCAGCAGCTTAGGAGGACTAGCGGGGGGCCGAGGAGAGACCCAGTACTTC

abundance: -
j_gene: TRBJ2-7
v_gene: TRBV4-2
d_gene: -
CDR3aa: CASSHLGQTYEQYF
CDR3nt: TGTGCCAGCAGCCATCTAGGACAGACCTACGAGCAGTACTTC

abundance: -
j_gene: TRBJ2-1
v_gene: TRBV20-1
d_gene: TRBD2
CDR3aa: CSANSGGAYEQFF
CDR3nt: TGCAGTGCTAATAGCGGGGGGGCCTATGAGCAGTTCTTC

abundance: once
j_gene: TRBJ1-2
v_gene: TRBV29-1
d_gene: -
CDR3aa: CSVEEWGYTF
CDR3nt: TGCAGCGTTGAAGAGTGGGGCTACACCTTC

abundance: -
j_gene: TRBJ1-2
v_gene: TRBV20-1
d_gene: -
CDR3aa: CSARADGSLTSGYTF
CDR3nt: TGCAGTGCTAGAGCAGACGGGAGCCTGACTTCCGGCTACACCTTC

abundance: once
j_gene: TRBJ2-3
v_gene: TRBV7-2
d_gene: -
CDR3aa: CASSLRQGGTDMQYF
CDR3nt: TGTGCCAGCAGCTTAAGACAGGGAGGCACAGATATGCAGTATTTT

abundance: -
j_gene: TRBJ2-1
v_gene: TRBV27
d_gene: -
CDR3aa: CASSLDPGDLRQFF
CDR3nt: TGTGCCAGCAGTCTCGACCCGGGAGACCTAAGGCAGTTCTTC

abundance: -
j_gene: TRBJ2-1
v_gene: TRBV6-2/TRBV6-3
d_gene: -
CDR3aa: CASRYYNEQFF
CDR3nt: TGTGCCAGCAGATACTACAATGAGCAGTTCTTC

abundance: once
j_gene: TRBJ2-1
v_gene: TRBV10-3
d_gene: -
CDR3aa: CVISESRQQLYNEQFF
CDR3nt: TGTGTCATCAGTGAGTCGAGACAGCAGCTATACAATGAGCAGTTCTTC

abundance: few
j_gene: TRBJ2-1
v_gene: TRBV4-1
d_gene: -
CDR3aa: CASTPLPGEVQNEQFF
CDR3nt: TGCGCCAGCACCCCGCTCCCGGGGGAGGTTCAGAATGAGCAGTTCTTC

abundance: -
j_gene: TRBJ2-3
v_gene: TRBV6-5
d_gene: TRBD2
CDR3aa: CASGKTGLPTDTQYF
CDR3nt: TGTGCCAGCGGCAAAACGGGACTACCAACAGATACGCAGTATTTT

abundance: -
j_gene: TRBJ2-1
v_gene: TRBV29-1
d_gene: TRBD2
CDR3aa: CSVVRTSGSNEQFF
CDR3nt: TGCAGCGTTGTGCGGACCAGCGGGAGCAATGAGCAGTTCTTC

abundance: -
j_gene: TRBJ2-1
v_gene: TRBV3-1
d_gene: TRBD2
CDR3aa: CASSRGDLAGSSNEQFF
CDR3nt: TGTGCCAGCAGCCGAGGGGACCTAGCGGGATCCTCCAATGAGCAGTTCTTC

abundance: -
j_gene: TRBJ2-5
v_gene: TRBV12-3/TRBV12-4
d_gene: -
CDR3aa: CASSLAGSKTQYF
CDR3nt: TGTGCCAGCAGTTTGGCAGGGTCGAAGACCCAGTACTTC

abundance: -
j_gene: TRBJ1-1
v_gene: TRBV29-1
d_gene: -
CDR3aa: CSVGARNTEAFF
CDR3nt: TGCAGCGTTGGAGCTCGGAACACTGAAGCTTTCTTT

abundance: -
j_gene: TRBJ1-2
v_gene: TRBV4-1
d_gene: TRBD1
CDR3aa: CASSQVWDRVKDGYTF
CDR3nt: TGCGCCAGCAGCCAAGTTTGGGACAGGGTAAAGGATGGCTACACCTTC

abundance: -
j_gene: TRBJ1-5
v_gene: TRBV28
d_gene: -
CDR3aa: CASSYRGNNQPQHF
CDR3nt: TGTGCCAGCAGTTATAGGGGTAACAATCAGCCCCAGCATTTT

abundance: -
j_gene: TRBJ1-5
v_gene: TRBV7-6
d_gene: -
CDR3aa: CASSRSAYQPQHF
CDR3nt: TGTGCCAGCAGCCGAAGCGCCTATCAGCCCCAGCATTTT

abundance: -
j_gene: TRBJ2-1
v_gene: TRBV6-6
d_gene: TRBD1
CDR3aa: CASSDVDRDRNEQFF
CDR3nt: TGTGCCAGCAGTGACGTTGACAGGGATAGGAATGAGCAGTTCTTC

abundance: -
j_gene: TRBJ2-1
v_gene: TRBV5-1
d_gene: -
CDR3aa: CASSLGQTRIRDEQFF
CDR3nt: TGCGCCAGCAGCTTGGGACAGACCAGAATCCGGGATGAGCAGTTCTTC

abundance: few
j_gene: TRBJ2-7
v_gene: TRBV28
d_gene: -
CDR3aa: CASSLGVVAQYF
CDR3nt: TGTGCCAGCAGTTTAGGTGTTGTCGCGCAGTACTTC

abundance: few
j_gene: TRBJ2-7
v_gene: TRBV20-1
d_gene: TRBD2
CDR3aa: CSANAGTSGRGEQYF
CDR3nt: TGCAGTGCAAACGCCGGGACTAGCGGGAGGGGCGAGCAGTACTTC

abundance: -
j_gene: TRBJ2-7
v_gene: TRBV28
d_gene: -
CDR3aa: CASSSFDGYYEQYF
CDR3nt: TGTGCCAGCAGTTCCTTCGACGGATACTACGAGCAGTACTTC

abundance: -
j_gene: TRBJ2-7
v_gene: TRBV6-6
d_gene: -
CDR3aa: CASSYGGVEQYF
CDR3nt: TGTGCCAGCAGCTACGGAGGGGTCGAGCAGTACTTC

abundance: -
j_gene: TRBJ2-3
v_gene: TRBV10-3
d_gene: -
CDR3aa: CAISESPQTATDTQYF
CDR3nt: TGTGCCATCAGTGAGTCCCCACAGACAGCCACAGATACGCAGTATTTT

abundance: -
j_gene: TRBJ1-1
v_gene: TRBV20-1
d_gene: -
CDR3aa: CSANPGRQNTEAFF
CDR3nt: TGCAGTGCTAACCCCGGGCGGCAGAACACTGAAGCTTTCTTT

abundance: -
j_gene: TRBJ2-1
v_gene: TRBV20-1
d_gene: TRBD2
CDR3aa: CSATGTSNFHEQFF
CDR3nt: TGCAGTGCTACCGGGACTAGTAATTTCCATGAGCAGTTCTTC

abundance: -
j_gene: TRBJ1-1
v_gene: TRBV2
d_gene: -
CDR3aa: CASSEGWTQDEAFF
CDR3nt: TGTGCCAGCAGTGAAGGTTGGACACAGGATGAAGCTTTCTTT

abundance: -
j_gene: TRBJ1-2
v_gene: TRBV12-3/TRBV12-4
d_gene: -
CDR3aa: CASSLGGFGYTF
CDR3nt: TGTGCCAGCAGTTTAGGGGGGTTTGGCTACACCTTC

abundance: -
j_gene: TRBJ2-7
v_gene: TRBV2
d_gene: TRBD2
CDR3aa: CASSDLGLAGGYEQYF
CDR3nt: TGTGCCAGCAGTGATTTGGGACTAGCGGGGGGATACGAGCAGTACTTC

abundance: -
j_gene: TRBJ1-4
v_gene: TRBV27
d_gene: TRBD1
CDR3aa: CASSLDRGFEKLFF
CDR3nt: TGTGCCAGCAGTCTGGACAGGGGGTTTGAAAAACTGTTTTTT

abundance: once
j_gene: TRBJ2-7
v_gene: TRBV10-2
d_gene: TRBD1
CDR3aa: CASSESNGDRGPWEQYF
CDR3nt: TGCGCCAGCAGTGAGTCGAATGGGGACAGGGGACCGTGGGAGCAGTACTTC

abundance: -
j_gene: TRBJ2-5
v_gene: TRBV20-1
d_gene: -
CDR3aa: CSAGPTNAYQYF
CDR3nt: TGCAGTGCCGGACCAACTAATGCTTACCAGTACTTC

abundance: -
j_gene: TRBJ2-7
v_gene: TRBV7-2
d_gene: -
CDR3aa: CASSPIADEQYF
CDR3nt: TGTGCCAGCAGCCCGATCGCCGACGAGCAGTACTTC

abundance: -
j_gene: TRBJ2-7
v_gene: TRBV3-1
d_gene: -
CDR3aa: CASSQVIGLGSTLSYEQYF
CDR3nt: TGTGCCAGCAGCCAAGTTATAGGGCTAGGGTCAACACTCTCCTACGAGCAGTACTTC

abundance: -
j_gene: TRBJ2-5
v_gene: TRBV6-5
d_gene: -
CDR3aa: CASSYSTDNEQYF
CDR3nt: TGTGCCAGCAGTTACTCGACGGACAATGAGCAGTACTTC

abundance: -
j_gene: TRBJ1-5
v_gene: TRBV6-5
d_gene: TRBD1
CDR3aa: CASSYSRGFVPQHF
CDR3nt: TGTGCCAGCAGTTACTCCAGGGGGTTCGTGCCCCAGCATTTT

abundance: -
j_gene: TRBJ1-5
v_gene: TRBV4-2
d_gene: TRBD1
CDR3aa: CASSQSYRGGQPQHF
CDR3nt: TGTGCCAGCAGCCAATCCTACAGGGGAGGTCAGCCCCAGCATTTT

abundance: -
j_gene: TRBJ2-1
v_gene: TRBV6-6
d_gene: -
CDR3aa: CASSYSAEDAYNEQFF
CDR3nt: TGTGCCAGCAGTTACTCAGCCGAGGATGCCTACAATGAGCAGTTCTTC

abundance: -
j_gene: TRBJ2-2
v_gene: TRBV11-2
d_gene: TRBD2
CDR3aa: CASSSRTFWTSSTGELFF
CDR3nt: TGTGCCAGCAGCTCAAGGACATTTTGGACTAGCAGCACCGGGGAGCTGTTTTTT

abundance: -
j_gene: TRBJ2-5
v_gene: TRBV4-2
d_gene: -
CDR3aa: CASSQGVGRGETQYF
CDR3nt: TGTGCCAGCAGCCAAGGTGTGGGCAGGGGTGAGACCCAGTACTTC

abundance: -
j_gene: TRBJ2-3
v_gene: TRBV6-2/TRBV6-3
d_gene: TRBD1
CDR3aa: CASSYETGGEDTQYF
CDR3nt: TGTGCCAGCAGTTACGAGACAGGGGGCGAGGATACGCAGTATTTT

abundance: -
j_gene: TRBJ2-1
v_gene: TRBV20-1
d_gene: -
CDR3aa: CSARESTSSYNEQFF
CDR3nt: TGCAGTGCTAGAGAGTCTACAAGCTCCTACAATGAGCAGTTCTTC

abundance: -
j_gene: TRBJ1-6
v_gene: TRBV24-1
d_gene: -
CDR3aa: CATSDCPRELYNSPLHF
CDR3nt: TGTGCCACCAGTGATTGCCCCCGGGAGCTTTATAATTCACCCCTCCACTTT

abundance: -
j_gene: TRBJ1-1
v_gene: TRBV4-1
d_gene: -
CDR3aa: CASSQRGEFEAFF
CDR3nt: TGCGCCAGCAGCCAAAGGGGGGAGTTTGAAGCTTTCTTT

abundance: few
j_gene: TRBJ1-5
v_gene: TRBV9
d_gene: TRBD1
CDR3aa: CASSVGTGGSNQPQHF
CDR3nt: TGTGCCAGCAGCGTAGGTACAGGGGGGAGCAATCAGCCCCAGCATTTT

abundance: -
j_gene: TRBJ2-7
v_gene: TRBV2
d_gene: TRBD1
CDR3aa: CASAPGQGAEQYF
CDR3nt: TGTGCCAGCGCTCCGGGACAGGGGGCCGAGCAGTACTTC

abundance: -
j_gene: TRBJ1-1
v_gene: TRBV20-1
d_gene: TRBD1
CDR3aa: CSARTPRTGANFPEAFF
CDR3nt: TGCAGTGCTAGAACACCTCGGACAGGGGCCAATTTCCCTGAAGCTTTCTTT

abundance: -
j_gene: TRBJ1-1
v_gene: TRBV4-1
d_gene: -
CDR3aa: CASSQVNSFYEAFF
CDR3nt: TGCGCCAGCAGCCAAGTAAATTCCTTTTATGAAGCTTTCTTT

abundance: -
j_gene: TRBJ2-1
v_gene: TRBV21-1
d_gene: -
CDR3aa: CASSRTLAVQNNEQFF
CDR3nt: TGTGCCAGCAGCAGAACCCTAGCGGTCCAGAACAATGAGCAGTTCTTC

abundance: -
j_gene: TRBJ1-1
v_gene: TRBV12-3/TRBV12-4
d_gene: -
CDR3aa: CASSPQGEEANTEAFF
CDR3nt: TGTGCCAGCAGTCCACAGGGTGAGGAAGCTAACACTGAAGCTTTCTTT

abundance: -
j_gene: TRBJ2-5
v_gene: TRBV7-2
d_gene: -
CDR3aa: CASSLAASSEQYF
CDR3nt: TGTGCCAGCAGCTTAGCGGCCTCATCGGAGCAGTACTTC